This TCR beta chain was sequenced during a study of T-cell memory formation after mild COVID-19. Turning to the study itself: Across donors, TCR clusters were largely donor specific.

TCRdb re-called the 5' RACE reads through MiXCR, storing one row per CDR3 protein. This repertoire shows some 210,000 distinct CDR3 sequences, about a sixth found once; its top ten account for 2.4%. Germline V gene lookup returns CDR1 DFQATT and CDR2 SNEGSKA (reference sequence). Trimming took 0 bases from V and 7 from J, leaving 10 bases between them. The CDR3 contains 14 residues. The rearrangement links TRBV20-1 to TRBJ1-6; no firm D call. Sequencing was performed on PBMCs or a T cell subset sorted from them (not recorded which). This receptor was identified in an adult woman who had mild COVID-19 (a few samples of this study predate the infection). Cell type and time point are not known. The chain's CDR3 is CSARDPGRNSPLHF. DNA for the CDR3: TGCAGTGCTAGAGATCCGGGCCGCAATTCACCCCTCCACTTT.